A single sample gave rise to the 10 T cell receptor beta chains below, sequenced in a study of shared clonotypes between healthy human individuals. Some clones are missing from TCRdb's copy, which holds only in-frame ones; the method was immunoSEQ multiplex PCR. The repertoire consists of more than 2,000,000 clones, with over 90% occurring once and the leading ten covering 0.35% to 0.5%. The specimen was naive CD4+ T cells from PBMCs. The subset denotes: CD45RA+ positively selected. These receptors came from a man aged 18 to 29 in good health. Some clones in this sample may be carry-over from other donors' samples.

CDR3 sequence: CASSLFVRGDTEAFF. The DNA for the CDR3 is TGTGCCAGCAGTTTATTCGTCAGGGGTGACACTGAAGCTTTCTTT. The chain has TRBV28 and TRBJ1-1; tentatively, D is TRBD1 (6 bases). CDR1 is MDHEN, CDR2 SYDVKM, per germline. This CDR3 has 15 residues. Trimming pared 1 base from V and 3 bases from J, leaving 12 bases between.

CDR3 protein: CASSFYDEQYF. Here the CDR3 DNA reads TGTGCCAGCAGCTTCTACGACGAGCAGTACTTC. This chain joins TRBV7-2 and TRBJ2-7; D gene ambiguous. The CDR3 is made up of 11 amino acids. The V gene's germline CDR1 is SGHTA and CDR2 FQGNSA. Between the trimmed V and J ends, which lost 3 bases and 5 bases, there was a span of 5 bases.

The chain recombines TRBV28 with TRBJ2-2; D is tentatively TRBD1 or TRBD2 (5 bases each). The germline CDR1 and CDR2 sequences are MDHEN and SYDVKM. Trimming pared 3 bases from V and 5 bases from J, leaving 13 bases between. This CDR3 region has 15 residues. CDR3 coding DNA: TGTGCCAGCAGTTTCGGGGCAACTGTTACCGGGGAGCTGTTTTTT. Its protein product is CASSFGATVTGELFF.

The chain couples TRBV7-9 to TRBJ1-1, with 7 bases identical to TRBD1. The V gene's germline CDR1 is SEHNR and CDR2 FQNEAQ (reference sequence). V trimming: 5 bases; J trimming: 3 bases; junction bases outside the gene matches: 12. The CDR3 loop spans 16 amino acids. CDR3: CASSPQGGRGDTEAFF. The DNA for the CDR3 is TGTGCCAGCAGCCCCCAGGGGGGCAGGGGAGACACTGAAGCTTTCTTT.

Worth noting for this clone: The sample holds other DNA sequences that translate to the same CDR3. J is TRBJ1-2 and V is TRBV7-9; 7 bases are shared with TRBD1. The germline gives CDR1 SEHNR, CDR2 FQNEAQ (reference sequence). CDR3 length: 17 amino acids. J gave up 1 base and V 4 bases, and 12 bases lay outside the gene matches. This chain's CDR3 is CASSSTPGQRFNYGYTF. The DNA for the CDR3 is TGTGCCAGCAGCTCTACCCCGGGACAGAGATTTAACTATGGCTACACCTTC.

The rearrangement uses TRBV5-1 and TRBJ2-7, with D perhaps TRBD2 (7 bases). This CDR3 has 16 residues. Germline V gene sequence: CDR1 SGHRS, CDR2 YFSETQ. The V end was cut by 7 bases, the J end by 5 bases, with 25 bases between. The CDR3 spells CASAHPRGAPHHEQYF. DNA of the CDR3: TGCGCCAGCGCACATCCCCGGGGGGCTCCGCACCACGAGCAGTACTTC.

V gene TRBV18 combines with J gene TRBJ2-2; TRBD2 agrees at 8 bases. Germline assignment: CDR1 KGHSH and CDR2 LQKENI. Trimming took 5 bases from V and 4 from J; bases not matched to a gene: 3. The length of the CDR3 is 14 residues. CDR3 sequence reads: CASSGTRVTGELFF. For the CDR3, the DNA is TGTGCCAGCTCAGGGACTAGGGTCACCGGGGAGCTGTTTTTT.

Concerning this clone itself: Additional DNA sequences in this sample encode the identical CDR3. This chain connects TRBV5-5 to TRBJ2-1; no definite D call. CDR3 length equals 13 residues. V gave up 0 bases and J gave up 7 bases, with 8 bases separating them. The germline V gene encodes CDR1 SGHKS and CDR2 YYEKEE (reference sequence). In DNA, the CDR3 is TGTGCCAGCAGCTTGGCCTCGAGGAATGAGCAGTTCTTC. Protein product: CASSLASRNEQFF.

The J gene is TRBJ2-7, the V gene TRBV6-6; 7 bases fit TRBD1. The CDR3 is 13 amino acids. Trimming took 6 bases from V and 6 from J; bases not matched to a gene: 8. Germline loops: CDR1 MNHNY, CDR2 SVGAGI (reference sequence). This CDR3 reads CASSQDRVGEQYF. DNA for the CDR3: TGTGCCAGCAGCCAAGACAGGGTCGGCGAGCAGTACTTC.

This clone has only a few counts. V and J are TRBV19 and TRBJ1-1; D is unclear. Per the germline V gene, CDR1 is LNHDA and CDR2 is SQIVND (reference sequence). This CDR3 has 14 amino acids. V lost 10 bases and J 4 bases, leaving 19 bases between the germline ends. The CDR3 coding sequence is TGTGCCACTACCGACCCGGGGAGAAGCACTGAAGCTTTCTTT. It specifies CATTDPGRSTEAFF.